The source of this TCR beta chain is a study of identical twins. The sample holds a few counts of this clonotype. Using its own MiXCR run on the 5' RACE reads, TCRdb lists one record per CDR3 protein. The table has roughly 540,000 distinct CDR3 sequences, approximately 22% seen once; the top ten hold 0.91%. The CDR3 runs to 16 residues. Trimming took off 1 base at V and 0 bases at J, with 10 bases between the two ends. Per the germline V gene, CDR1 is SGHTA and CDR2 is FQGNSA. The same sample was also studied in work on T cells expressing NK-cell markers.

This sequence joins TRBV7-2 and TRBJ1-3; possible D gene TRBD1, 5 bases. The sequence was collected from a woman aged 18 to 35 in good health. Sequencing was done on a sample of CD4+ T cells sorted from blood. The DNA for the CDR3 is TGTGCCAGCAGCTTAGTTGGGGGAAACTCTGGAAACACCATATATTTT. It translates to CASSLVGGNSGNTIYF.